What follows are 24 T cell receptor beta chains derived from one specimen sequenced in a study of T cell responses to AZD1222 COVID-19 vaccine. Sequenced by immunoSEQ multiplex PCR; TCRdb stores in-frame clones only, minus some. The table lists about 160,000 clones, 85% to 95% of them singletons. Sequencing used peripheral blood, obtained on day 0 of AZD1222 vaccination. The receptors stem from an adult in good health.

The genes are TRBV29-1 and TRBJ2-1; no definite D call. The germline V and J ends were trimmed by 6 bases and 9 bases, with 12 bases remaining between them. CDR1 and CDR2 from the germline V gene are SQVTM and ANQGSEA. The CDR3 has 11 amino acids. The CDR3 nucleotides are TGCAGCGTCCCTTGGGGTGTTGAGCAGTTCTTC. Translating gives CSVPWGVEQFF.

CDR3 amino acids: CASSQGGQGDEKLFF. CDR3 bases: TGCGCCAGCAGCCAAGGCGGACAGGGGGATGAAAAACTGTTTTTT. The V call is TRBV4-1, the J call TRBJ1-4; 10 positions match TRBD1. V was clipped by 1 base and J by 6 bases; unmatched bases: 2. The CDR3 loop spans 15 amino acids. Looked up from germline, CDR1 is MGHRA and CDR2 is YSYEKL.

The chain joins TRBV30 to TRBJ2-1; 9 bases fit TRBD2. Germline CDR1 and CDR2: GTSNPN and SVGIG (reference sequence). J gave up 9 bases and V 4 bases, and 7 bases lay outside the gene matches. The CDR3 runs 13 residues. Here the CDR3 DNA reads TGTGCCTGGATCAGGGCGGGAGGGACTGAGCAGTTCTTC. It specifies CAWIRAGGTEQFF.

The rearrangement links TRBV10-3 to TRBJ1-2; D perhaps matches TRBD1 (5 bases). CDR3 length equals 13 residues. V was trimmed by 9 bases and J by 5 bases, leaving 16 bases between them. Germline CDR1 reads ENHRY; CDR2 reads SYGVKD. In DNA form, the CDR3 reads TGTGCCATAAAGACGGACATCCCGTATGGCTACACCTTC. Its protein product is CAIKTDIPYGYTF.

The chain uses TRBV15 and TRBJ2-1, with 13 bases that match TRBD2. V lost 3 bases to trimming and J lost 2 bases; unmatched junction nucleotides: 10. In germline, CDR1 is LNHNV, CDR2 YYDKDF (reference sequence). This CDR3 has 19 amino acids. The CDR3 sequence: CATSSLWTSGSMAYNEQFF. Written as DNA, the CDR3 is TGTGCCACCAGCAGTTTATGGACTAGCGGGAGTATGGCCTACAATGAGCAGTTCTTC.

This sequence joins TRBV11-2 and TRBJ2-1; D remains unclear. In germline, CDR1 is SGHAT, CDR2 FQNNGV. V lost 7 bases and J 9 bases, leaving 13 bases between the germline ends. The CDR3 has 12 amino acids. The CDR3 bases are TGTGCCAGCACTAGGTGGACCATTGAGCAGTTCTTC. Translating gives CASTRWTIEQFF.

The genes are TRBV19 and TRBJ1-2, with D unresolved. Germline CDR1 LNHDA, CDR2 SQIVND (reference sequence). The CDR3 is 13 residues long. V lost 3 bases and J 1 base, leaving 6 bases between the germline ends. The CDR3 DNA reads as TGTGCCAGTAGTATGGCCCGTAACTATGGCTACACCTTC. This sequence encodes CASSMARNYGYTF.

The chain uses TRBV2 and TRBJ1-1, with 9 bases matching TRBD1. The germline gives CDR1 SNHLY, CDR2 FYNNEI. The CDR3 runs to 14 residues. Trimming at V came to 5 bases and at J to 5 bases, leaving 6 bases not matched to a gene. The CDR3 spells CASSWGQGTTEAFF. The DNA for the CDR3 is TGTGCCAGCAGTTGGGGACAGGGAACAACTGAAGCTTTCTTT.

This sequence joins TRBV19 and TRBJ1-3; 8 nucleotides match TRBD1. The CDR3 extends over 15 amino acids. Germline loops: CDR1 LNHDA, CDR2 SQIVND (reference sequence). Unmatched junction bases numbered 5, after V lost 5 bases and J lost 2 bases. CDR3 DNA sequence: TGTGCCAGTAGTTCCAGGGGGCAGACTGGAAACACCATATATTTT. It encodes CASSSRGQTGNTIYF.

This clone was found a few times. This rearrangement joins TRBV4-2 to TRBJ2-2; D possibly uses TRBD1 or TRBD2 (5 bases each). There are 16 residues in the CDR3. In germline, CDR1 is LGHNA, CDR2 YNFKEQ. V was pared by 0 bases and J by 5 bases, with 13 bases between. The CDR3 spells CASSQDQGWETGELFF. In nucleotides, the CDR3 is TGTGCCAGCAGCCAAGATCAGGGTTGGGAGACCGGGGAGCTGTTTTTT.

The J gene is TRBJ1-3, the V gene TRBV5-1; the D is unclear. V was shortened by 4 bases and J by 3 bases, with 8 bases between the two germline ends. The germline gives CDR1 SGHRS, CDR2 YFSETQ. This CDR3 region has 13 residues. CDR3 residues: CASSGSLGNTIYF. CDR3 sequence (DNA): TGCGCCAGCAGCGGAAGCCTTGGAAACACCATATATTTT.

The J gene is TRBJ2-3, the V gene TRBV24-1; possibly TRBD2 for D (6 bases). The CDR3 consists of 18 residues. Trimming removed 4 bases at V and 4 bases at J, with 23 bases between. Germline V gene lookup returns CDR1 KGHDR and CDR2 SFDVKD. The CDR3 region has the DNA TGTGCCACCAGTGACCGGTCCCCACTAGCTCAAGGGCCAGATACGCAGTATTTT. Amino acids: CATSDRSPLAQGPDTQYF.

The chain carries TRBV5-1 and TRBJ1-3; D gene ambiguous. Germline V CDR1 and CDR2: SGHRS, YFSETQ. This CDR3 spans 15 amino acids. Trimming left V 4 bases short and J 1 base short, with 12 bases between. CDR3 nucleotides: TGCGCCAGCAGCGAGGGCTCTGGGTCTGGAAACACCATATATTTT. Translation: CASSEGSGSGNTIYF.

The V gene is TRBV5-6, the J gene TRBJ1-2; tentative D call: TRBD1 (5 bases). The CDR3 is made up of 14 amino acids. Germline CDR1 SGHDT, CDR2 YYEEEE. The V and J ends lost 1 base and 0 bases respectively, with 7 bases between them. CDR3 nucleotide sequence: TGTGCCAGCAGCTTGCCAGGGACTAACTATGGCTACACCTTC. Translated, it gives CASSLPGTNYGYTF.

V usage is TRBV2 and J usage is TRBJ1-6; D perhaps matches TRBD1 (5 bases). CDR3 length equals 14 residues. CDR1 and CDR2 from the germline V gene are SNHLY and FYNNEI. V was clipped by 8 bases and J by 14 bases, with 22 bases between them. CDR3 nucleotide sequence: TGTGCCAGCTTTCACCCTGACCGGGACGGCACCCTCCACTTT. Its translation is CASFHPDRDGTLHF.

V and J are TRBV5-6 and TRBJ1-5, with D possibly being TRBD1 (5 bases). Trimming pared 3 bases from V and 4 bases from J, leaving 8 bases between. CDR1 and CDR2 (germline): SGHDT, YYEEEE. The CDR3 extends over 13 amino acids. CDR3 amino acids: CASSWGGNQPQHF. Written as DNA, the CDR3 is TGTGCCAGCAGCTGGGGGGGAAATCAGCCCCAGCATTTT.

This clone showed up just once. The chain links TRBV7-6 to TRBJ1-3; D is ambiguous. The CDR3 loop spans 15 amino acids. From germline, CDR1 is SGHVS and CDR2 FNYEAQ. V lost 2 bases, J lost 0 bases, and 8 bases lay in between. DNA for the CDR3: TGTGCCAGCAGCTTAAGGAGTACCTCTGGAAACACCATATATTTT. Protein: CASSLRSTSGNTIYF.

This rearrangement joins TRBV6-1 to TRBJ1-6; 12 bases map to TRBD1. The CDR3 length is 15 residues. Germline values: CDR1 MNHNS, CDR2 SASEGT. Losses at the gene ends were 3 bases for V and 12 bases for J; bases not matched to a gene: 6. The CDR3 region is CASSDRGTGGLPLHF. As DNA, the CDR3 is TGTGCCAGCAGTGACAGGGGGACAGGGGGCCTACCCCTCCACTTT.

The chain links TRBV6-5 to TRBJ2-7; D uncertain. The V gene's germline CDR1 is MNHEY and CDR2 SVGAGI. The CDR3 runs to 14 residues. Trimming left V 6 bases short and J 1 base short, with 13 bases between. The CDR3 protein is CASRKSDGSYEQYV. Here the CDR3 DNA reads TGTGCCAGCAGAAAATCGGACGGGTCCTACGAGCAGTACGTC.

CDR3 residues: CASSPSGGAIHEQFF. Here the CDR3 DNA reads TGTGCCAGCAGCCCTAGCGGGGGGGCCATCCATGAGCAGTTCTTC. The gene calls are TRBV7-9 and TRBJ2-1, with 12 bases that match TRBD2. This CDR3 comprises 15 residues. The trim removed 5 bases at V and 8 bases at J, leaving 7 bases unmatched. Germline CDR1 is SEHNR and CDR2 is FQNEAQ (reference sequence).

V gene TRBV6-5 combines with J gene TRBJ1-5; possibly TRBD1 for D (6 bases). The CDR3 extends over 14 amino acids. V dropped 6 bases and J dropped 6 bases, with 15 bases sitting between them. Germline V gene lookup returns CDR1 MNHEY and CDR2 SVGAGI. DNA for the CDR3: TGTGCCAGCAGCGGGGGCAGGACCAGTCAGCCCCAGCATTTT. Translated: CASSGGRTSQPQHF.

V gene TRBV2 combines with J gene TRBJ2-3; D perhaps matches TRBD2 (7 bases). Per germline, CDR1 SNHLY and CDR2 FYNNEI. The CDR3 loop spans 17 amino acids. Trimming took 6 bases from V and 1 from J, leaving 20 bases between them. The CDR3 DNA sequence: TGTGCCAGCAGCGTGCAGGGAGGGGGAGGGCGCACAGATACGCAGTATTTT. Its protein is CASSVQGGGGRTDTQYF.

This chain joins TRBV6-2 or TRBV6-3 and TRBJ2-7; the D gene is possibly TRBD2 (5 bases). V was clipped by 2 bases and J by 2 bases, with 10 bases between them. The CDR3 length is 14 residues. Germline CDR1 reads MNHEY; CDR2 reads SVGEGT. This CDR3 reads CASSYEAGPYEQYV. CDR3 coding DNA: TGTGCCAGCAGTTACGAGGCGGGCCCCTACGAGCAGTACGTC.

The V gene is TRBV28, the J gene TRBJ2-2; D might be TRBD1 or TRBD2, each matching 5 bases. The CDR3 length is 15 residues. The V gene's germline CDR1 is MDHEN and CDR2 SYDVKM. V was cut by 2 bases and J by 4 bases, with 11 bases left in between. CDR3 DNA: TGTGCCAGCAGTTTAGAGGGGCAGGTCACCGGGGAGCTGTTTTTT. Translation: CASSLEGQVTGELFF.